This T cell receptor beta chain was captured by sequencing in a study of identical twins. This clonotype was seen ten or more times. CDR3 size: 12 residues. J was trimmed by 6 bases and V by 10 bases; bases with no gene match: 9. Germline CDR1 reads ENHRY; CDR2 reads SYGVKD. TCRdb re-derived calls from the 5' RACE reads in MiXCR, one entry per CDR3 protein. The data hold 150,000 or so distinct CDR3 sequences, with 3.5% observed a single time. The specimen sequenced was memory T cells sorted from blood. This receptor was taken from a young man in good health. The chain uses TRBV10-3 and TRBJ2-7, with 7 bases identical to TRBD1. The CDR3 protein is CATRGTAAEQYF. CDR3 nucleotide sequence: TGTGCCACCAGAGGGACAGCAGCCGAGCAGTACTTC.